The 6 T cell receptor beta chains in this list originate from one sample, sequenced in a study of early T cells in non-severe SARS-CoV-2 infection. TCRdb itself ran the 5' RACE reads through MiXCR, one entry per CDR3 protein. Here the sample spans 100,000 to 120,000 distinct CDR3 sequences, 9.5% to 13% being singletons. The sample consisted of whole blood. These receptors originate from an adult who was a healthcare worker with PCR-confirmed SARS-CoV-2 infection or an uninfected control (not recorded which).

The V gene is TRBV30, the J gene TRBJ1-1; unclear D gene. This CDR3 comprises 13 residues. CDR1 and CDR2 (germline): GTSNPN, SVGIG (reference sequence). The V and J ends lost 3 bases and 1 base respectively, with 9 bases between them. CDR3 coding DNA: TGTGCCTGGAGCACGGTGGGGAACACTGAAGCTTTCTTT. Protein: CAWSTVGNTEAFF.

This clonotype was seen at least ten times. V and J are TRBV7-9 and TRBJ2-1; D gene ambiguous. Germline V gene data show CDR1 as SEHNR and CDR2 as FQNEAQ (reference sequence). Trimming removed 5 bases at V and 3 bases at J, with 14 bases between. The CDR3 length is 15 residues. The CDR3 here is CASSVPGEDYNEQFF. The DNA of the CDR3 is TGTGCCAGCAGCGTGCCAGGAGAGGACTACAATGAGCAGTTCTTC.

Note on this clonotype: The germline gene is not matched at one end of the junction; a read error may be the cause. The chain has TRBV11-3 and TRBJ1-1; D is undetermined. The CDR3 is made up of 15 amino acids. CDR1 SGHNT and CDR2 YENEEA come from the germline V gene. The CDR3 reads CPSSAAGGPNTEAFF. The CDR3 region has the DNA TGTCCCAGCAGCGCCGCTGGAGGGCCGAACACTGAAGCTTTCTTT.

This clonotype was seen a few times. The chain employs TRBV9 and TRBJ1-6, with no clear D. V dropped 0 bases and J dropped 8 bases, with 6 bases sitting between them. The CDR3 is 13 amino acids. Looked up from germline, CDR1 is SGDLS and CDR2 is YYNGEE. The CDR3, as DNA: TGTGCCAGCAGCGTAGATTTCTATTCACCCCTCCACTTT. As protein: CASSVDFYSPLHF.

This chain links TRBV29-1 with TRBJ2-7; TRBD2 matches at 8 bases. The junction had 8 bases not matched to a gene; V was cut back by 5 bases and J by 5 bases. Germline V gene lookup returns CDR1 SQVTM and CDR2 ANQGSEA. This CDR3 is built from 13 residues. The CDR3 loop reads CSVRGGRPDEQYF. CDR3 sequence (DNA): TGCAGCGTTCGCGGGGGGCGGCCGGACGAGCAGTACTTC.

This clonotype occurred a few times. The rearrangement uses TRBV6-2 or TRBV6-3 and TRBJ2-3; the D call may be TRBD1 or TRBD2 (5 bases each). The germline V gene encodes CDR1 MNHEY and CDR2 SVGEGT. This CDR3 has 12 amino acids. V was trimmed by 7 bases and J by 6 bases, leaving 11 bases between them. The DNA for the CDR3 is TGTGCCAGCACAGGGAGCGTCGATACGCAGTATTTT. Translating it yields CASTGSVDTQYF.